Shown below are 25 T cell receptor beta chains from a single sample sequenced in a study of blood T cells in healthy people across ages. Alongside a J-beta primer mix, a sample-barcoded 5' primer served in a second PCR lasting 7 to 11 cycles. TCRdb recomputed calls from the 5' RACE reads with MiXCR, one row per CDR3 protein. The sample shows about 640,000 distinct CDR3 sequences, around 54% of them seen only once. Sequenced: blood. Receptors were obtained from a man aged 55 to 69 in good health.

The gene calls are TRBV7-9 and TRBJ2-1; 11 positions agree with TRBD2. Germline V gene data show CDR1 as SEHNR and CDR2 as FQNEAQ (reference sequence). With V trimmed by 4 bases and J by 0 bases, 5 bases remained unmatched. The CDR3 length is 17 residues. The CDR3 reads CASSSLAGGSSYNEQFF. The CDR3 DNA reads TGTGCCAGCAGCTCCCTAGCGGGGGGTAGCTCCTACAATGAGCAGTTCTTC.

The CDR3 spells CASSPSGGEQPQHF. CDR3 bases: TGTGCCAGCAGTCCCTCCGGAGGAGAGCAGCCCCAGCATTTT. The rearrangement joins TRBV27 to TRBJ1-5; D not resolved. Germline V CDR1 and CDR2: MNHEY, SMNVEV (reference sequence). The CDR3 is made up of 14 amino acids. V gave up 5 bases and J gave up 7 bases, with 15 bases separating them.

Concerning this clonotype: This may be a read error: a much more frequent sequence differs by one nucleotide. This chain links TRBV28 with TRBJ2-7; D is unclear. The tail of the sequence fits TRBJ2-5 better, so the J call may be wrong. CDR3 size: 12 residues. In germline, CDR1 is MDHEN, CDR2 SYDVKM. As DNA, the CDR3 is TGTGCCAGCGGCTCAGACGGGGAGACCCAGTACTTC. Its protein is CASGSDGETQYF.

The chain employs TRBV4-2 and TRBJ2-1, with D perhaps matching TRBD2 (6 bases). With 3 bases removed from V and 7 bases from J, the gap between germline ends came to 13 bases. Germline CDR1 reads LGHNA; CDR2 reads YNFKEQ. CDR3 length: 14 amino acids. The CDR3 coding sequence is TGTGCCAGCAGCCAGTCCGGGGGAGAGAATGAGCAGTTCTTC. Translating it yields CASSQSGGENEQFF.

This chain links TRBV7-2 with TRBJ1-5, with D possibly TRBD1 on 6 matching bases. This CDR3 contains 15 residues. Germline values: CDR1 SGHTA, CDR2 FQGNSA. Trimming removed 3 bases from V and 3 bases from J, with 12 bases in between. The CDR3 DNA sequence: TGTGCCAGCAGCTTGGGGTGGGGGCTCAATCAGCCCCAGCATTTT. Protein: CASSLGWGLNQPQHF.

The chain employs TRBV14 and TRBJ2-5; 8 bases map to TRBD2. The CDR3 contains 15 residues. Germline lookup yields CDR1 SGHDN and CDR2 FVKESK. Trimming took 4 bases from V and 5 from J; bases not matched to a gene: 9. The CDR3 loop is CASSRVAGSVETQYF. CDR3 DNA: TGTGCCAGCAGCCGCGTAGCGGGGTCGGTGGAGACCCAGTACTTC.

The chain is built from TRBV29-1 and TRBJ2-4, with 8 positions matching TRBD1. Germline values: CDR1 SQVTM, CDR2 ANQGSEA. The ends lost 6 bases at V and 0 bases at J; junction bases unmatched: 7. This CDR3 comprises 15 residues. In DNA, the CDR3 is TGCAGCGTGGGAGGACAGGGAGAAGCCAAAAACATTCAGTACTTC. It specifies CSVGGQGEAKNIQYF.

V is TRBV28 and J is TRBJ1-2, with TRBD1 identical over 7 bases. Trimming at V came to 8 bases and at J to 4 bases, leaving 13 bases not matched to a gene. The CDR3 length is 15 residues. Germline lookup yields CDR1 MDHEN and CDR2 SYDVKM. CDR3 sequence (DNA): TGTGCCAGCGGAGACAGGGATTGGGTTAGCTATGGCTACACCTTC. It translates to CASGDRDWVSYGYTF.

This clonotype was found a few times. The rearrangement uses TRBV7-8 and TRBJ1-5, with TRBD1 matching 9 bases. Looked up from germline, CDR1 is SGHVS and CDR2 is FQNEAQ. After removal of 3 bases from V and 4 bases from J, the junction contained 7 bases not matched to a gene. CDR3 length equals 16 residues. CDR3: CASSFAGTGKNQPQHF. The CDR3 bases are TGTGCCAGCAGCTTCGCCGGGACAGGGAAGAATCAGCCCCAGCATTTT. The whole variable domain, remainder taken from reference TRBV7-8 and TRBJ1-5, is GAGVSQSPRYKVAKRGQDVALRCDPISGHVSLFWYQQALGQGPEFLTYFQNEAQLDKSGLPSDRFFAERPEGSVSTLKIQRTQQEDSAVYLCASSFAGTGKNQPQHFGDGTRLSIL.

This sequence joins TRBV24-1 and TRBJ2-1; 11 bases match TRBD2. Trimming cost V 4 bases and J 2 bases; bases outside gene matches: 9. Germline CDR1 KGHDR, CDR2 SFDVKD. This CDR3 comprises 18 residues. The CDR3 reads CATSEASGGTSTYNEQFF. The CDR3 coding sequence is TGTGCCACCAGTGAGGCTAGCGGGGGGACTTCTACCTACAATGAGCAGTTCTTC.

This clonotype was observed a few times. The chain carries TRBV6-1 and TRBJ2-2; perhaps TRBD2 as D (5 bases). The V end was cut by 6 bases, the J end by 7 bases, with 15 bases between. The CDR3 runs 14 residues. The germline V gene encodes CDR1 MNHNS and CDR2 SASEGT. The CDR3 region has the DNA TGTGCCAGCAGCTTGGATCTACGGGGCGGGGAGCTGTTTTTT. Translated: CASSLDLRGGELFF.

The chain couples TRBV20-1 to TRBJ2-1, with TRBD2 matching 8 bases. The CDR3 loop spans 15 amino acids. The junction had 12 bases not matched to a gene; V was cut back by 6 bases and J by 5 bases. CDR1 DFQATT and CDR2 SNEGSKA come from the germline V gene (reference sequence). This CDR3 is CSANSGGLQDNEQFF. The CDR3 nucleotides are TGCAGTGCAAATTCGGGGGGGCTCCAAGACAATGAGCAGTTCTTC.

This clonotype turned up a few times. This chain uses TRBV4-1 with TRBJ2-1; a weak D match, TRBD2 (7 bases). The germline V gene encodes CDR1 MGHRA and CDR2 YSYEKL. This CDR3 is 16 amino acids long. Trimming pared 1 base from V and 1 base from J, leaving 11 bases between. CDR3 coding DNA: TGCGCCAGCAGCCAAGTCGGGGGGACATCCTACAATGAGCAGTTCTTC. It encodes CASSQVGGTSYNEQFF.

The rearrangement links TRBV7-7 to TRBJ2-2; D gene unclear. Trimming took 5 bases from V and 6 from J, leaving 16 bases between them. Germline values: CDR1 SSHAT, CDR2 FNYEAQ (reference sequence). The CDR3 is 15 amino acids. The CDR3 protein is CASSLLSGGSGELFF. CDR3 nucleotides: TGTGCCAGCAGCCTCCTGTCGGGTGGATCCGGGGAGCTGTTTTTT.

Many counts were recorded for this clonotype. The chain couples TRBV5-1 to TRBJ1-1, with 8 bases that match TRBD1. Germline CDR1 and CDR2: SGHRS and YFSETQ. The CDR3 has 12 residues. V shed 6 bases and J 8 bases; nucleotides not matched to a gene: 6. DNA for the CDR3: TGCGCCAGCAACGCGGACAGGGCCGAAGCTTTCTTT. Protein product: CASNADRAEAFF.

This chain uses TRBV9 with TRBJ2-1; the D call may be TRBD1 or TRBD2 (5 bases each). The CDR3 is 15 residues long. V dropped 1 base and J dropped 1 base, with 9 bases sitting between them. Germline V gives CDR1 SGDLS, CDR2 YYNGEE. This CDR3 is CASSVQGASYNEQFF. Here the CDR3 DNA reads TGTGCCAGCAGCGTACAGGGAGCGTCCTACAATGAGCAGTTCTTC.

The CDR3 protein is CSASIGLATDTQYF. Here the CDR3 DNA reads TGCAGTGCTAGTATCGGACTAGCTACAGATACGCAGTATTTT. V is TRBV20-1 and J is TRBJ2-3; TRBD2 aligns across 8 bases. V lost 3 bases, J lost 3 bases, and 5 bases stayed unmatched. This CDR3 is built from 14 residues. Germline CDR1 reads DFQATT; CDR2 reads SNEGSKA (reference sequence).

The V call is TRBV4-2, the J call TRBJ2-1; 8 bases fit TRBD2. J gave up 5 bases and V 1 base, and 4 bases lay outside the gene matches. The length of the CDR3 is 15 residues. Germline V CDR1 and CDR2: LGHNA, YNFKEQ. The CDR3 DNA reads TGTGCCAGCAGCCAAGCGGGGGGGTATCACAATGAGCAGTTCTTC. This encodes CASSQAGGYHNEQFF.

CDR3 protein: CSAPRAGSSSEETQYF. Here the CDR3 DNA reads TGCAGTGCCCCGCGGGCAGGGTCGTCTTCCGAAGAGACCCAGTACTTC. This chain connects TRBV20-1 to TRBJ2-5; D possibly uses TRBD1 or TRBD2 (5 bases each). V lost 6 bases and J 3 bases, leaving 23 bases between the germline ends. Germline V gives CDR1 DFQATT, CDR2 SNEGSKA (reference sequence). This CDR3 has 16 amino acids.

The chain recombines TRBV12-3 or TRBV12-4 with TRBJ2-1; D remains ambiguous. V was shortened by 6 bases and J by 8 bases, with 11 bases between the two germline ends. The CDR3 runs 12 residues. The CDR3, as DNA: TGTGCCAGCAGGTCCATTGGAGATGAGCAGTTCTTC. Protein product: CASRSIGDEQFF.

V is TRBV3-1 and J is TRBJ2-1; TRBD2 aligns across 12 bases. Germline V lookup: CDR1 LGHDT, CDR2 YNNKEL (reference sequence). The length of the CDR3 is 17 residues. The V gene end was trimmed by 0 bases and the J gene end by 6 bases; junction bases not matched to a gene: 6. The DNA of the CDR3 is TGTGCCAGCAGCCAAGACCCCGCTAGCGGGGGGGTCAATGAGCAGTTCTTC. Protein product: CASSQDPASGGVNEQFF.

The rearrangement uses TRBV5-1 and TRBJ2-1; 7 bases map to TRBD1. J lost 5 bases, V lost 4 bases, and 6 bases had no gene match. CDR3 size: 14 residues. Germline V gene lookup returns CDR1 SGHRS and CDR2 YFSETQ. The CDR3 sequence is CASSPGTANNEQFF. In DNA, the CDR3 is TGCGCCAGCAGCCCCGGGACAGCCAACAATGAGCAGTTCTTC.

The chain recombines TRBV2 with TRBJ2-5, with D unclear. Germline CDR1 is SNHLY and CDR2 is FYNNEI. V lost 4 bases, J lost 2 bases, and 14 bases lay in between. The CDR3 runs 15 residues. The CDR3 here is CASSGNNEAQETQYF. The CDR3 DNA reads TGTGCCAGCAGTGGCAATAACGAGGCTCAAGAGACCCAGTACTTC.

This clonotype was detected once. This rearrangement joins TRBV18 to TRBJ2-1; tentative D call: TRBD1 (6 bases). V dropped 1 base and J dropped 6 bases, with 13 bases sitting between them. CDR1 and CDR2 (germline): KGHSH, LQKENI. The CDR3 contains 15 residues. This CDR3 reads CASSPRQGRLNEQFF. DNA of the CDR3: TGTGCCAGCTCACCACGGCAGGGGAGACTCAATGAGCAGTTCTTC.

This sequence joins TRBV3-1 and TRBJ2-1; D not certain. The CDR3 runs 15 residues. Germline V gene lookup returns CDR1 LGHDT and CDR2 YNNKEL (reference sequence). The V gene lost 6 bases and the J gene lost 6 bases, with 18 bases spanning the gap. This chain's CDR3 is CASSSIRYPSNEQFF. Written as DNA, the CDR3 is TGTGCCAGCAGTTCCATCAGGTATCCCTCCAATGAGCAGTTCTTC.